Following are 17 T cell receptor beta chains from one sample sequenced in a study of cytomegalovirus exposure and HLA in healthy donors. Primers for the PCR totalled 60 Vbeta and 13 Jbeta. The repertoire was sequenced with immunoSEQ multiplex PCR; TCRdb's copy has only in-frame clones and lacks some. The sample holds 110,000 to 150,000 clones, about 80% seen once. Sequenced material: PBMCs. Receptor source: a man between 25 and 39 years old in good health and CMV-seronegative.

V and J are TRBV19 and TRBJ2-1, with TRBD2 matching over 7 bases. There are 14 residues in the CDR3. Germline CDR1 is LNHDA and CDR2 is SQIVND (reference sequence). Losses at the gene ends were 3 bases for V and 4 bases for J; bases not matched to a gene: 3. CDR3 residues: CASSISSGYNEQFF. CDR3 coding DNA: TGTGCCAGTAGTATTTCTAGCGGTTACAATGAGCAGTTCTTC.

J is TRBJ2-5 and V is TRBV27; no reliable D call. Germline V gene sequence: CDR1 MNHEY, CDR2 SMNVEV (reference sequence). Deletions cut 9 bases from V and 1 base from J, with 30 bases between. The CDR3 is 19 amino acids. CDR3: CARTPPTPVRLITQETQYF. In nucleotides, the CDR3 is TGTGCCAGGACTCCTCCAACACCAGTGCGACTGATTACCCAAGAGACCCAGTACTTC.

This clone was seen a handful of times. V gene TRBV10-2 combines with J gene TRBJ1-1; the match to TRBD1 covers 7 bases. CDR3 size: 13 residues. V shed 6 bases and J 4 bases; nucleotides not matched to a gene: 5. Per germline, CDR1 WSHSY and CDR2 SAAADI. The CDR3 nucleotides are TGCGCCAGCAGGAACCCAGGGGGCACTGAAGCTTTCTTT. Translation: CASRNPGGTEAFF.

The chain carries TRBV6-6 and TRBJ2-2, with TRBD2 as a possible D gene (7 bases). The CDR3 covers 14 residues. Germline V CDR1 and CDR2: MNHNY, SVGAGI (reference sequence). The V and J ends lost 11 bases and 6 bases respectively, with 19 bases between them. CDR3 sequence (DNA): TGTGCCTGCGGGGGCACAACCTCGGCCGGGGAGCTGTTTTTT. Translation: CACGGTTSAGELFF.

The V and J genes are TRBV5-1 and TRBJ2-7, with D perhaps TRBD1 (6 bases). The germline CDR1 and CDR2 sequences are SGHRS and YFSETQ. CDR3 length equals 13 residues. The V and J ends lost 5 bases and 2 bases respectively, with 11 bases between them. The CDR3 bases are TGCGCCAGCAGTCGGCAGGGGACCTACGAGCAGTACTTC. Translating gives CASSRQGTYEQYF.

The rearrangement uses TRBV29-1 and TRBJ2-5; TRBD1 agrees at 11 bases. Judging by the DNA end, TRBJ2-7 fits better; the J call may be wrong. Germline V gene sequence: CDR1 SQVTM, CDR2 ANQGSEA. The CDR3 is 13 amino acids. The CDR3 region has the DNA TGCAGCGCCACGGGACAGGGGGCCTACGAGCAGTACTTC. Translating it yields CSATGQGAYEQYF.

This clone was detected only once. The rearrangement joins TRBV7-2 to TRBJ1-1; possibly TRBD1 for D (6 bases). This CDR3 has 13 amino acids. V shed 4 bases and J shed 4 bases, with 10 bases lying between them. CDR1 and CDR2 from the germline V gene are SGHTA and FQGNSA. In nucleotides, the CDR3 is TGTGCCAGCAGCTGGAGGGGGGGCACTGAAGCTTTCTTT. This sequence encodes CASSWRGGTEAFF.

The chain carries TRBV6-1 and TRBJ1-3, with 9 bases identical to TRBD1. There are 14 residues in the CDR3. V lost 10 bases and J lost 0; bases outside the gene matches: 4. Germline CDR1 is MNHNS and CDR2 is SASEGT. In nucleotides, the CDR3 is TGTGCCACCTTGGACAGGGGCTCTGGAAACACCATATATTTT. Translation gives CATLDRGSGNTIYF.

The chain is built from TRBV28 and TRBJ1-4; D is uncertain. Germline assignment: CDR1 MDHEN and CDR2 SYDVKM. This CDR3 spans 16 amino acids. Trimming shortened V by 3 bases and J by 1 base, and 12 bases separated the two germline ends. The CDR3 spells CASSLAGGVTNEKLFF. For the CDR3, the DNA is TGTGCCAGCAGTTTGGCGGGTGGTGTAACTAATGAAAAACTGTTTTTT.

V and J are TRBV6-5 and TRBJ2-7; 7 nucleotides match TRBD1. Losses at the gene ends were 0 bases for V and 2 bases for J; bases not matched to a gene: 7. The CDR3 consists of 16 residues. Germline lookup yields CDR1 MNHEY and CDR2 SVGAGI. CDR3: CASSYSNGQATYEQYF. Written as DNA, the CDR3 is TGTGCCAGCAGTTACTCGAACGGACAGGCCACCTACGAGCAGTACTTC.

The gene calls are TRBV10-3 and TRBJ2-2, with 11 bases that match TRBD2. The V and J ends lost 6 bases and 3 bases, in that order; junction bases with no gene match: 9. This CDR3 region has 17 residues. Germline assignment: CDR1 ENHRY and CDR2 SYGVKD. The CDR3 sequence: CAIRGTSGGGDTGELFF. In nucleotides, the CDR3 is TGTGCCATCAGGGGGACTAGCGGAGGTGGGGACACCGGGGAGCTGTTTTTT.

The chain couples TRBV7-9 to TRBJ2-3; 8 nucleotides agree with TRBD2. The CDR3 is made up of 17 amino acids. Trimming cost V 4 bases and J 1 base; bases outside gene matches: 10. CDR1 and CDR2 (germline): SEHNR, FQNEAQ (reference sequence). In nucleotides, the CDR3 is TGTGCCAGCAGCTCTACCTCATCGGGGGGGGGCACAGATACGCAGTATTTT. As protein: CASSSTSSGGGTDTQYF.

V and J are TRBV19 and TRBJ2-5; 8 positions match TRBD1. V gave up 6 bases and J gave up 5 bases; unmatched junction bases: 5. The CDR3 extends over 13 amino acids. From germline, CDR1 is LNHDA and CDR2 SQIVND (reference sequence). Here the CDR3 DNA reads TGTGCCAGTAGACCCCAGGGGGCGGAGACCCAGTACTTC. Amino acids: CASRPQGAETQYF.

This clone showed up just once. CDR3 nucleotides: TGTGCCAGTAGTATAGAGTTGGACAGTGGGGTGTCTCGTGGCTACACCTTC. This translates into CASSIELDSGVSRGYTF. The rearrangement joins TRBV19 to TRBJ1-2, with a tentative D call TRBD1 (6 bases). Looked up from germline, CDR1 is LNHDA and CDR2 is SQIVND (reference sequence). This CDR3 comprises 17 residues. V dropped 0 bases and J dropped 7 bases, with 21 bases sitting between them.

CDR3 sequence (DNA): TGTGCCAGCAGCGCTACAGGGGGCCCGGCTGAGAGGAAGTACTTC. Its protein is CASSATGGPAERKYF. J is TRBJ2-7 and V is TRBV5-5; TRBD1 matches at 9 bases. V lost 4 bases and J lost 11; bases outside the gene matches: 16. Germline V gene data show CDR1 as SGHKS and CDR2 as YYEKEE (reference sequence). The CDR3 length is 15 residues. The full variable domain, with the rest looked up from reference TRBV5-5 and TRBJ2-7, is DAGVTQSPTHLIKTRGQQVTLRCSPISGHKSVSWYQQVLGQGPQFIFQYYEKEERGRGNFPDRFSARQFPNYSSELNVNALLLGDSALYLCASSATGGPAERKYFGPGTRLTVT.

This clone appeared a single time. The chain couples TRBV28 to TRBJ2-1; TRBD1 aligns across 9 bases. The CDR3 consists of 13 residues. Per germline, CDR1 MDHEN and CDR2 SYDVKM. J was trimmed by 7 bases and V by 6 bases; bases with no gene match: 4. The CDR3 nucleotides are TGTGCCAGCAGGACAGGGGGGACTAATGAGCAGTTCTTC. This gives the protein CASRTGGTNEQFF.

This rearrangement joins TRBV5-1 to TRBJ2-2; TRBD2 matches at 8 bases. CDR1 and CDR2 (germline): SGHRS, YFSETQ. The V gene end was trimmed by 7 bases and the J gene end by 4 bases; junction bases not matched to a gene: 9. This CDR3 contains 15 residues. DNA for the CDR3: TGCGCCAGCGAATCGGGGGGGGCGAGCACCGGGGAGCTGTTTTTT. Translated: CASESGGASTGELFF.